These T cell receptor beta chains were read from a single sample in a study of T cells in Graves' hyperthyroidism and ophthalmopathy. TCRdb called the multiplex PCR reads again in MiXCR, with one record for every CDR3 protein. Here the sample spans 620,000 or so distinct CDR3 sequences, roughly 15% being singletons. Sequences were obtained from blood. These receptors were obtained from a woman between 45 and 65 years old with Graves' ophthalmopathy. The CDR3 runs from the conserved cysteine through the conserved F or W. The order of the fields is J gene, V gene, D gene, clone size, CDR3 DNA, CDR3 protein. A D gene is named only where the DNA matches it firmly. Size tells how often a clone was seen (once, few, many) or the class of an expanded clone, and some rows leave it out.

TRBJ2-7	TRBV2	TRBD1	many	TGTGCCAGCAGTGTCGACAGGGCTTCCTACGAGCAGTACTTC	CASSVDRASYEQYF
TRBJ2-4	TRBV19	TRBD1	.	TGTGCCAGTAGTGTCCCCCGACAGGGGGGGGCCAAAAACATTCAGTACTTC	CASSVPRQGGAKNIQYF
TRBJ2-7	TRBV7-6	.	.	TGTGCCAGCAGCTCCCCCGGGGGGCCCCCGGCCGAGCAGTACTTC	CASSSPGGPPAEQYF
TRBJ1-2	TRBV28	TRBD1	many	TGTGCCAGCAGTTCAGGGACAGGGGGTTACTATGGCTACACCTTC	CASSSGTGGYYGYTF
TRBJ1-2	TRBV30	.	many	TGTGCCTGGAGTGACACTACACCTAACTATGGCTACACCTTC	CAWSDTTPNYGYTF
TRBJ2-7	TRBV14	TRBD2	many	TGTGCCAGCAGCCAAGCCATCGGGGGGGAGCAGTACTTC	CASSQAIGGEQYF
TRBJ2-1	TRBV28	.	many	TGTGCCAGCACACGGGGTGGGTATACCTACAATGAGCAGTTCTTC	CASTRGGYTYNEQFF
TRBJ2-3	TRBV5-1	.	many	TGCGCCAGCAGCTTGGGGTCGGTTAAATCCGCCGATACGCAGTATTTT	CASSLGSVKSADTQYF
TRBJ2-7	TRBV7-9	TRBD2	many	TGTGCCAGCAGCTTAATCGCGGGAGTGAGAGAGCAGTACTTC	CASSLIAGVREQYF
TRBJ2-7	TRBV20-1	.	.	TGCAGTGCTAGAAAGGAATACGAGCAGTACTTC	CSARKEYEQYF
TRBJ2-2	TRBV20-1	TRBD2	.	TGCAGTGCAGGGACTAGCGGGAGGAGGGACACCGGGGAGCTGTTTTTT	CSAGTSGRRDTGELFF
TRBJ2-3	TRBV7-2	.	many	TGTGCCAGCAGCTCAGGACTAAATACGCAGTATTTT	CASSSGLNTQYF
TRBJ2-1	TRBV18	TRBD2	few	TGTGCCAGCTCACCACAGGAAAGCGGGGGGAGATACAATGAGCAGTTCTTC	CASSPQESGGRYNEQFF
TRBJ2-3	TRBV5-4	.	many	TGTGCCAGCAGCGGCGGGGGCACAGATACGCAGTATTTT	CASSGGGTDTQYF
TRBJ2-1	TRBV4-2	.	many	TGTGCCAGCAGCCCGGGGACCGGGAGCCAGGGGAATGAGCAGTTCTTC	CASSPGTGSQGNEQFF
TRBJ2-7	TRBV20-1	TRBD1	many	TGCAGTGCTAGGTTGGTAGGACAGGGGCCAAGCTCCTACGAGCAGTACTTC	CSARLVGQGPSSYEQYF
TRBJ1-1	TRBV29-1	.	.	TGCAGCGTTCAACGGGGGCCAGTCGGGAACACTGAAGCTTTCTTT	CSVQRGPVGNTEAFF
TRBJ2-1	TRBV28	TRBD2	.	TGTGCCAGCAGCCCGACCCTTTGGACTAGCGGGAGTCACAATGAGCAGTTCTTC	CASSPTLWTSGSHNEQFF
TRBJ2-7	TRBV29-1	TRBD2	few	TGCAGCGTATTCCTGACTAGCGAGGGACACGAGCAGTACTTC	CSVFLTSEGHEQYF
TRBJ1-1	TRBV20-1	TRBD1	many	TGCAGTGCACCCCAGGGGGCGCGGGGTCTGAGCACTGAAGCTTTCTTT	CSAPQGARGLSTEAFF
TRBJ2-3	TRBV7-3	.	many	TGTGCCAGCAGCCTACACGCTCTGGAGGATACGCAGTATTTT	CASSLHALEDTQYF
TRBJ1-1	TRBV6-5	TRBD1	.	TGTGCCAGCAGTTACGGAAGGACAGGGACGAACACTGAAGCTTTCTTT	CASSYGRTGTNTEAFF
TRBJ1-1	TRBV30	.	many	TGTGCCTGGATGAGAGGGGCCCAGACTTTCTTT	CAWMRGAQTFF
TRBJ2-1	TRBV27	.	many	TGTGCCAGCAGTCGCCCCTCGTACAATGAGCAGTTCTTC	CASSRPSYNEQFF
TRBJ1-2	TRBV2	.	many	TGTGCCAGCAGCCGGGACCTCGGGACACTCTATGGCTACACCTTC	CASSRDLGTLYGYTF
TRBJ2-3	TRBV28	.	.	TGTGCCAGCAGTTTACCCCTGAAGGGCAGCTCTCCTAACACAGATACGCAGTATTTT	CASSLPLKGSSPNTDTQYF
TRBJ2-1	TRBV6-2/TRBV6-3	TRBD2	.	TGTGCCAGCAGTTACTCGACACTAGCGGGACACAATGAGCAGTTCTTC	CASSYSTLAGHNEQFF
TRBJ2-2	TRBV6-1	.	few	TGTGCCAGCAGTCCCCACCCTGGACCAAACACCGGGGAGCTGTTTTTT	CASSPHPGPNTGELFF
TRBJ2-7	TRBV30	.	many	TGTGCCTGGAGTGTACGAAAACAGGGCTACTACGAGCAGTACTTC	CAWSVRKQGYYEQYF
TRBJ2-1	TRBV19	TRBD2	.	TGTGCCAGTAGTAACGGCGGGAGAGCCAATGAGCAGTTCTTC	CASSNGGRANEQFF
TRBJ2-3	TRBV18	TRBD1	few	TGTGCCAGCTCAGTGGGACAGGAGGGCACAGATACGCAGTATTTT	CASSVGQEGTDTQYF
TRBJ2-2	TRBV12-3/TRBV12-4	TRBD1	many	TGTGCCAGCAGCCGCCCTGGCGGGACAGGGTCCGGGGAGCTGTTTTTT	CASSRPGGTGSGELFF
TRBJ1-1	TRBV15	.	many	TGTGCCACCAGCAGAGATTACGCGGGCACTGAAGCTTTCTTT	CATSRDYAGTEAFF
TRBJ2-7	TRBV18	TRBD2	few	TGTGCCAGCTCACTAACTAGCGGAGAGGGGCAGTACTTC	CASSLTSGEGQYF
TRBJ2-4	TRBV4-3	TRBD2	few	TGCGCCAGCAGCCCAGGGACTAGCGGGAGTACGACCAAAAACATTCAGTACTTC	CASSPGTSGSTTKNIQYF
TRBJ2-1	TRBV19	.	.	TGTGCCAGTAGTATTAGGGCGGGATCGTACAATGAGCAGTTCTTC	CASSIRAGSYNEQFF
TRBJ2-4	TRBV19	.	few	TGTGCCAGTAGCCCTGGTTTAAGGGAGATGGCCGTTAAAGGCAAAAACATTCAGTACTTC	CASSPGLREMAVKGKNIQYF
TRBJ2-7	TRBV20-1	TRBD1	many	TGCAGTGCTAGGGCCGGGACAGTTACCTACGAGCAGTACTTC	CSARAGTVTYEQYF
TRBJ2-1	TRBV7-2	.	many	TGTGCCAGCAGGCCTGGGGGGCGGCCTTACAATGAGCAGTTCTTC	CASRPGGRPYNEQFF
TRBJ1-5	TRBV6-1	.	few	TGTGCCAGCAGGATCGACTTAGAGGGCAATCAGCCCCAGCATTTT	CASRIDLEGNQPQHF
TRBJ2-5	TRBV5-6	.	few	TGTGCCAGCAAATCACAAGAGACCCAGTACTTC	CASKSQETQYF
TRBJ2-1	TRBV11-2	.	many	TGTGCCAGCAGCCCCCGTCCATACAATGAGCAGTTCTTC	CASSPRPYNEQFF
TRBJ1-5	TRBV10-3	TRBD1	few	TGTGCCATCAGCCCCGGGACAGGGGACAATCAGCCCCAGCATTTT	CAISPGTGDNQPQHF
TRBJ2-7	TRBV20-1	TRBD2	many	TGCAGTGCTACCTTGGCTAGCGGGAGGACGTCGAGCTCCTACGAGCAGTACTTC	CSATLASGRTSSSYEQYF
TRBJ2-5	TRBV6-2/TRBV6-3	.	many	TGTGCCAGCAGTTACTCGGGGGAAGAGACCCAGTACTTC	CASSYSGEETQYF
TRBJ2-7	TRBV3-1	TRBD2	many	TGTGCCAGCAGTCCGGGCCCTAGCGGGAGAAGCGAGCAGTACTTC	CASSPGPSGRSEQYF
TRBJ2-2	TRBV2	.	many	TGTGCCAGCGTGGGGAGAAAGATATTTTCGAACACCGGGGAGCTGTTTTTT	CASVGRKIFSNTGELFF
TRBJ2-3	TRBV7-6	.	many	TGTGCCAGCAGCTTATCGCGCGCGGGGCAAGGAGCTGATACGCAGTATTTT	CASSLSRAGQGADTQYF